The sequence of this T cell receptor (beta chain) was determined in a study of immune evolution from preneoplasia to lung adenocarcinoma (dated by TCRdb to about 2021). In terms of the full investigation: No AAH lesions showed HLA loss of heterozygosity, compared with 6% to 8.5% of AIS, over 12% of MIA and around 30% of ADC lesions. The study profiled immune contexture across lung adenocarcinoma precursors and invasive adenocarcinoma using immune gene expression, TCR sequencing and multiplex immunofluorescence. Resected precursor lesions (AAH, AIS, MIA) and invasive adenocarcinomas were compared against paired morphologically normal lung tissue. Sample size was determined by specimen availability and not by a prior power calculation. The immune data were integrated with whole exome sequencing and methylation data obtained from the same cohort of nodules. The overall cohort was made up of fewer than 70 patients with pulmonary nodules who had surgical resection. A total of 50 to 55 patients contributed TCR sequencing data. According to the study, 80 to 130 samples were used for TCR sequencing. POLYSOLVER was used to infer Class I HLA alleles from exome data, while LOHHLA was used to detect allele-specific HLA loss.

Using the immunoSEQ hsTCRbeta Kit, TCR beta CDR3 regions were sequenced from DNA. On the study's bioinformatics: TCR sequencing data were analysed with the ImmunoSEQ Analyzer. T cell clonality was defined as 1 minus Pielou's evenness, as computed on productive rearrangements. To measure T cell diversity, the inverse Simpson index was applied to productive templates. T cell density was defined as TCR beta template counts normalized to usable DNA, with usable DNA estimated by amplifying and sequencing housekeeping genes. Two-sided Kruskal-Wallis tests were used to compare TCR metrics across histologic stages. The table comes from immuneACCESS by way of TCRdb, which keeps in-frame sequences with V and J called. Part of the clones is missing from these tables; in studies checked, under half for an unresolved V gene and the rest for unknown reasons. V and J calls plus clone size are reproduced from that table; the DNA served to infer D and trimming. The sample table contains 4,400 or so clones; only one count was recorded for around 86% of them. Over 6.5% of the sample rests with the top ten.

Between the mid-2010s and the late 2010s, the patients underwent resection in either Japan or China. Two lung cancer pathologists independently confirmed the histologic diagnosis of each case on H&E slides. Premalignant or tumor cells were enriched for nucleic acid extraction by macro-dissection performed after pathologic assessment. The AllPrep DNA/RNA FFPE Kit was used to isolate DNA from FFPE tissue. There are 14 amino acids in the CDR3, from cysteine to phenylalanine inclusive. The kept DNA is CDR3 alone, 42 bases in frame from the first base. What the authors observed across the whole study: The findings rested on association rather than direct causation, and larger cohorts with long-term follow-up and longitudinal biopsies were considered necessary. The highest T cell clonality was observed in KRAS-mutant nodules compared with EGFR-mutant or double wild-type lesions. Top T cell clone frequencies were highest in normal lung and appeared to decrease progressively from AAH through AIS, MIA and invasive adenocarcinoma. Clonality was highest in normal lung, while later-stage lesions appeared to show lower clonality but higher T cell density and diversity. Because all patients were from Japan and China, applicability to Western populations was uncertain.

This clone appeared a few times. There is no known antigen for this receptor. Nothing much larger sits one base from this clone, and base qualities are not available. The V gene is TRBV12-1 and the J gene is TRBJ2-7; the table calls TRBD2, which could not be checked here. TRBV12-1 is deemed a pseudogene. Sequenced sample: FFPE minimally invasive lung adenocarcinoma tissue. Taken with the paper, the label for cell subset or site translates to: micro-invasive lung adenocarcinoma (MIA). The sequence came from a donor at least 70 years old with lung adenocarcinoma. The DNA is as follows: TGTGCCAGCAGCTTTGTACACCTAGCGTACGAGCAGTACTTC. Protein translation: CASSFVHLAYEQYF.